This TCR beta chain appears in the sequencing data of a study of beta chain features in type 1 diabetes. Study results and caveats: Fewer insertions but more deletions were seen at VDJ junctions in type 1 diabetes patients. Short templates might get an advantage during PCR, and this would be equal in patients and controls. A moderate, significant TCRB CDR3 shortening appeared in type 1 diabetes across four CD4+ subsets. Patients' naive, central memory and Treg TCRB repertoires seemed closer to one another than those of healthy donors.

TCRB transcripts that were expressed got sequenced, as all of the isolated RNA had been reverse transcribed. Repertoires were generated with immunoSEQ multiplex PCR, while TCRdb's copy carries only in-frame clones and drops some. The data hold 400,000 to 500,000 clones, with more than 11% observed a single time. This clone was seen more than once but under ten times. Antigen specificity is unknown. The sample taken for sequencing was naive CD4+ T cells from blood. This clonotype was sampled from a man aged 25 to 45 in good health.

In DNA form, the CDR3 reads TGCAGTGCTCCGCAGGGACAGCAGTACTTC. Translating it yields CSAPQGQQYF. The chain joins TRBV20-1 to TRBJ2-7; D might be TRBD1 or TRBD2, each matching 5 bases. Trimming removed 5 bases from V and 8 bases from J, with 10 bases in between. The CDR3 length is 10 residues. CDR1 is DFQATT and CDR2 is SNEGSKA in the germline V gene (reference sequence).